This is a list of T cell receptor beta chains from one sample in a study of blood T cell repertoires in COVID-19. This table comes from immunoSEQ multiplex PCR, and its TCRdb copy is limited to in-frame clones, with some not included. The data show 170,000 or so clones, approximately 90% seen once. The sequencing input was peripheral blood. These receptors were collected from a woman between 18 and 30 years old who had recovered from COVID-19. Each CDR3 is given with its conserved first and last residue. The D gene is left open where the match is weak. Clone size is given for some rows only: seen once, a few or many times, or a class if the clone is expanded.

J,D,size,V,DNA,CDR3
TRBJ1-6,TRBD1,NA,TRBV27,TGTGCCAGCAGTCCTACCGCCCCTTGGACAGGGGAAGGTTCACCCCTCCACTTT,CASSPTAPWTGEGSPLHF
TRBJ1-1,NA,NA,TRBV5-1,TGCGCCAGCAGCTTAAGACCGGGGGGAGCCACTGAAGCTTTCTTT,CASSLRPGGATEAFF
TRBJ1-1,NA,NA,TRBV19,TGTGCCAGTAGAACAGCTAAGAACACTGAAGCTTTCTTT,CASRTAKNTEAFF
TRBJ2-7,TRBD2,NA,TRBV14,TGTGCCAGCAGCCAAGATCAGGCGAGCGGGGGACTTTCCTACGAGCAGTACTTC,CASSQDQASGGLSYEQYF
TRBJ2-3,TRBD1,NA,TRBV6-2/TRBV6-3,TGTGCCAGCAGCCTGCTGACCGGACAGGCTAGCACAGATACGCAGTATTTT,CASSLLTGQASTDTQYF
TRBJ2-2,TRBD1,NA,TRBV10-3,TGTGCCATTTTCGGGACAGGAAACACCGGGGAGCTGTTTTTT,CAIFGTGNTGELFF
TRBJ1-4,NA,NA,TRBV28,TGTGCCAGCAGTTTGGCCAGTCCCAATGAAAAACTGTTTTTT,CASSLASPNEKLFF
TRBJ1-3,TRBD1,NA,TRBV18,TGTGCCAGCTCCACCCCGACAGGGGGCAGCGCTGGAAACACCATATATTTT,CASSTPTGGSAGNTIYF
TRBJ1-1,NA,NA,TRBV27,TGTGCCAGCAGTTTTACAGGGACCACTGAAGCTTTCTTT,CASSFTGTTEAFF
TRBJ1-3,NA,NA,TRBV11-2,TGTGCCAGCAGCTTAGAACAATTTGGAAACACCATATATTTT,CASSLEQFGNTIYF
TRBJ2-2,NA,NA,TRBV6-4,TGTGCCAGCAGTGCCAGGGCTGACGGGGAGCTGTTTTTT,CASSARADGELFF
TRBJ1-5,NA,NA,TRBV19,TGTGCCAGTAGTTCCCCGGGTAACGTTCAGCCCCAGCATTTT,CASSSPGNVQPQHF
TRBJ2-1,NA,NA,TRBV20-1,TGCAGTGTGCTCAGGGGCAATGAGCAGTTCTTC,CSVLRGNEQFF
TRBJ2-3,TRBD2,NA,TRBV5-1,TGCGCCAGCAGCTTACGACTAGCGGGAGCTGGCACAGATACGCAGTATTTT,CASSLRLAGAGTDTQYF
TRBJ1-4,TRBD1,once,TRBV5-1,TGCGCCAGCAGCTCGAATGCCGGGACAGGGGGCTTACTAAATGAAAAACTGTTTTTT,CASSSNAGTGGLLNEKLFF
TRBJ1-2,TRBD1,NA,TRBV9,TGTGCCAGCAGCGTAGCGACAGGGAAGGGTGAGGGCTACACCTTC,CASSVATGKGEGYTF
TRBJ2-3,TRBD2,few,TRBV7-2,TGTGCCAGCAGCTGGAAAGCGGGGGGAACAGATACGCAGTATTTT,CASSWKAGGTDTQYF
TRBJ2-3,TRBD2,NA,TRBV7-8,TGTGCCAGCAGCTCGAGCCGGACTAGCGGGGGGCGAGGGGATACGCAGTATTTT,CASSSSRTSGGRGDTQYF
TRBJ2-3,TRBD1,NA,TRBV10-3,TGTGCCATCAGTGCTTTCCAGGGGGCGGCAGATACGCAGTATTTT,CAISAFQGAADTQYF
TRBJ2-7,NA,once,TRBV19,TGTGCCAGTAGTATCACATCGGGTCCCGCCTACGAGCAGTACTTC,CASSITSGPAYEQYF
TRBJ2-3,NA,NA,TRBV6-6,TGTGCCAGCTCTCCCAGGGATACGCAGTATTTT,CASSPRDTQYF
TRBJ2-2,TRBD1,NA,TRBV19,TGTGCCAGTAGGAAACGACAGGGTAACGGGGAGCTGTTTTTT,CASRKRQGNGELFF
TRBJ2-5,TRBD2,NA,TRBV19,TGTGCCAGTAGTCAAGGGACTAGCGGCTCCCAAGAGACCCAGTACTTC,CASSQGTSGSQETQYF
TRBJ1-5,NA,NA,TRBV7-3,TGTGCCAGCAGCCGGGACATCAATCAGCCCCAGCATTTT,CASSRDINQPQHF
TRBJ2-4,NA,NA,TRBV5-1,TGCGCCAGCAGCTTGGAGGGCCTGGGAGACATTCAGTACTTC,CASSLEGLGDIQYF
TRBJ1-3,TRBD1,NA,TRBV7-2,TGTGCCAGCAGGCCCACAGGGGAGGGAAACACCATATATTTT,CASRPTGEGNTIYF
TRBJ1-2,TRBD1,once,TRBV12-3/TRBV12-4,TGTGCCAGCAGCGAGGGGGCGGACTATGGCTACACCTTC,CASSEGADYGYTF
TRBJ2-3,TRBD2,NA,TRBV20-1,TGCAGTGCTAGTAGCGGGGGGGTGGATACGCAGTATTTT,CSASSGGVDTQYF
TRBJ2-5,TRBD1,NA,TRBV29-1,TGCAGCGTCCTTACAGGGGGAGAGACCCAGTACTTC,CSVLTGGETQYF
TRBJ2-3,NA,NA,TRBV11-3,TGTGCCAGCAGCTTTGCGTCTAGCGACGGTACGCAGTATTTT,CASSFASSDGTQYF
TRBJ1-5,NA,NA,TRBV6-2/TRBV6-3,TGTGCCAGCAGTTCACCGGCCGGGGGACAGCCCCAGCATTTT,CASSSPAGGQPQHF
TRBJ1-4,TRBD1,NA,TRBV7-9,TGTGCCAGCAGTCATTTAGAGGGGGCACGTGAAAAACTGTTTTTT,CASSHLEGAREKLFF
TRBJ2-1,TRBD1,NA,TRBV11-2,TGTGCCAGCAGCTTAAAGGACAGGCAGATCTTC,CASSLKDRQIF
TRBJ2-3,TRBD2,NA,TRBV5-1,TGCGCCAGCAGCTTGGGCCTGACTAGCGTTAGCACAGATACGCAGTATTTT,CASSLGLTSVSTDTQYF
TRBJ1-4,NA,NA,TRBV19,TGTGCCAGTAGTTCATTGGACAGAGATGAAAAACTGTTTTTT,CASSSLDRDEKLFF
TRBJ1-2,TRBD1,few,TRBV7-2,TGTGCCAGCAGCGACGGACAGGGGTATGGCTATGGCTACACCTTC,CASSDGQGYGYGYTF
TRBJ2-3,NA,NA,TRBV7-3,TGTGCCAGCAGCTTAGGCTCAACAGATACGCAGTATTTT,CASSLGSTDTQYF
TRBJ1-1,NA,NA,TRBV10-3,TGTGCCATCAGTGAGTCGGAGAGGGTCTGGACTGAAGCTTTCTTT,CAISESERVWTEAFF
TRBJ1-1,NA,NA,TRBV9,TGTGCCAGCAGCCAAGACCAGGGCGGGGGAGCTTTCTTT,CASSQDQGGGAFF
TRBJ1-5,NA,NA,TRBV19,TGTGCCAGTAGTATTAGGTCAGGGGTTGGAAATCAGCCCCAGCATTTT,CASSIRSGVGNQPQHF
TRBJ2-1,NA,NA,TRBV19,TGTGCCAGTAGTATAGGACACCTCTCCTACAATGAGCAGTTCTTC,CASSIGHLSYNEQFF
TRBJ1-6,NA,NA,TRBV5-1,TGCGCCAGCAGCTCCAGTAATTCACCCCTCCACTTT,CASSSSNSPLHF
TRBJ2-3,TRBD2,NA,TRBV9,TGTGCCAGCAGCTCTACTAGCGGGAGCACAGATACGCAGTATTTT,CASSSTSGSTDTQYF
TRBJ2-2,NA,few,TRBV5-6,TGTGCCAGCAGCTTGGGGCCAGGTCGGGGTCACACCGGGGAGCTGTTTTTT,CASSLGPGRGHTGELFF
TRBJ2-5,TRBD2,NA,TRBV5-1,TGCGCCAGCACTATTGTCGCGGGAGGGACCCAAGAGACCCAGTACTTC,CASTIVAGGTQETQYF
TRBJ2-1,NA,NA,TRBV5-1,TGCGCCAGCAGCTTGTTTGGTAGGGAGGCCACAATTGAGCAGTTCTTC,CASSLFGREATIEQFF
TRBJ1-1,NA,NA,TRBV6-2/TRBV6-3,TGTGCCAGCAGTTACGGGTGGAGGGGCACTGAAGCTTTCTTT,CASSYGWRGTEAFF
TRBJ1-2,NA,NA,TRBV15,TGTGCCACCAGCAGAGACGGGACTACGGGTGGCTACACCTTC,CATSRDGTTGGYTF
TRBJ2-1,NA,NA,TRBV4-1,TGCGCCAGCAGCCAAAATCCGGGAGTAGTCAATGAGCAGTTCTTC,CASSQNPGVVNEQFF
TRBJ2-4,NA,NA,TRBV5-6,TGTGCCAGCAGCTCTATGTTCGGGGGACTAGCCAAAAACATTCAGTACTTC,CASSSMFGGLAKNIQYF
TRBJ2-4,NA,NA,TRBV29-1,TGCAGCCTAGTAGACAAAAACATTCAGTACTTC,CSLVDKNIQYF
TRBJ1-5,NA,NA,TRBV4-1,TGCGCCAGCAGCCAAGGCGACAGGCGGAATCAGCCCCAGCATTTT,CASSQGDRRNQPQHF
TRBJ2-1,TRBD1,NA,TRBV14,TGTGCCAGCAGCCTCGGGACAGCCAGGGTCAATGAGCAGTTCTTC,CASSLGTARVNEQFF